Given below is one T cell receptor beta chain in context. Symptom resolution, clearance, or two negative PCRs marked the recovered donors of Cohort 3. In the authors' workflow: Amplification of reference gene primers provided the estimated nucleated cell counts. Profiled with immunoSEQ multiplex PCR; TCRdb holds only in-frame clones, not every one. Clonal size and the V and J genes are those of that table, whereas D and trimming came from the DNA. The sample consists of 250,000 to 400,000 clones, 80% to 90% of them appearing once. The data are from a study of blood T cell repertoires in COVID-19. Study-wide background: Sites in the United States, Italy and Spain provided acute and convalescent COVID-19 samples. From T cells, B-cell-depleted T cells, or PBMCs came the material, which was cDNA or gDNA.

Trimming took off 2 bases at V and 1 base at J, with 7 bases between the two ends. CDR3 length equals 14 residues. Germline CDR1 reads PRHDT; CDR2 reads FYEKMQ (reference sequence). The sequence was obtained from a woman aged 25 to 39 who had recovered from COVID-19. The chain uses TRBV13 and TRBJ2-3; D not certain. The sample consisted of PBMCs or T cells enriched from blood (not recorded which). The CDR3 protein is CASSLRQGTDTQYF. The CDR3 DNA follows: TGTGCCAGCAGCTTACGGCAGGGCACAGATACGCAGTATTTT.